This TCR beta chain was profiled in a study of immune heterogeneity within non-small cell lung tumors. About the research overall: There was 1 tumor not otherwise specified, along with 10 non-squamous carcinomas and several squamous cell carcinomas.

The V and J ends lost 9 bases and 3 bases, in that order; junction bases with no gene match: 13. CDR3 length: 15 amino acids. In germline, CDR1 is SNHLY, CDR2 FYNNEI. Overall study findings and caveats: There were identical dominant CDR3 beta clonotypes recurring across tumor sites within a patient, together with site-unique high-frequency clones.

In its sample, this clonotype ranks as medium-sized (0.01 to 0.1%). Antigen specificity is unknown. Template input, which was bulk tumor genomic DNA, totaled roughly 600 ng per sample. Multiple widely separated biopsies were taken from each primary tumor at surgery. Each patient presented with untreated, newly diagnosed non-small cell lung cancer and received curative surgery. Multiplex PCR with 32 V and 13 J primers amplified TCR beta CDR3. Each CDR3 protein gets one entry after TCRdb re-called the multiplex PCR reads with MiXCR. Counted here are 3,000 or so distinct CDR3 sequences, around 41% occurring once; the ten biggest clones make up about a fifth.

The chain couples TRBV2 to TRBJ2-5; 7 bases map to TRBD2. The TCR originated in a woman between 50 and 59 years old with non-small cell lung cancer. The sequenced sample consisted of lung tumor tissue. The CDR3 DNA sequence: TGTGCCAGAAGCGGGGTTCGGCTAGCCAAAGAGACCCAGTACTTC. Translating it yields CARSGVRLAKETQYF.